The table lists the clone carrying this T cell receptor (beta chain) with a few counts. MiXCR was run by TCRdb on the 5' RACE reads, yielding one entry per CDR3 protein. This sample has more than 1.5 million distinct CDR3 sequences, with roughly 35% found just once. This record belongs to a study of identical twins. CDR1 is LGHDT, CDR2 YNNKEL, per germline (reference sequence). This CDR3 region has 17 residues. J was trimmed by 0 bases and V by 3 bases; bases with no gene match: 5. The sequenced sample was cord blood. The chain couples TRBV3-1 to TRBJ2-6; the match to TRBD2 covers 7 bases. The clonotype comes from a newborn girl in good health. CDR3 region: CASSQGTGGSGANVLTF. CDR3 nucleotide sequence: TGTGCCAGCAGCCAGGGGACGGGGGGCTCTGGGGCCAACGTCCTGACTTTC.